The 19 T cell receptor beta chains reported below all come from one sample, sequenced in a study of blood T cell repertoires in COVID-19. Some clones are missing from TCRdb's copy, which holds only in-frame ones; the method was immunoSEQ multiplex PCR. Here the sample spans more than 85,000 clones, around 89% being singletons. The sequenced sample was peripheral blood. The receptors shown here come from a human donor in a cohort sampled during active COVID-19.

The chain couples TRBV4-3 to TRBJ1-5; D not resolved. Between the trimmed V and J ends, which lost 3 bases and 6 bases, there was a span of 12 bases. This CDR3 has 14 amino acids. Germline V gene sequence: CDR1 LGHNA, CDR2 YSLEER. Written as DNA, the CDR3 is TGCGCCAGCAGCCAGGTCGGGGAGGGTCAGCCCCAGCATTTT. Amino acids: CASSQVGEGQPQHF.

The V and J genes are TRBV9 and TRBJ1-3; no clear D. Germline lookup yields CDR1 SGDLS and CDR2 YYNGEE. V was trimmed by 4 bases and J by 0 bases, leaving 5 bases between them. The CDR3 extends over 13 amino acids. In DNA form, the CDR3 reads TGTGCCAGCAGCCCGAGCTCTGGAAACACCATATATTTT. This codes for CASSPSSGNTIYF. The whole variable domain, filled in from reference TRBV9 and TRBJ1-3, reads DSGVTQTPKHLITATGQRVTLRCSPRSGDLSVYWYQQSLDQGLQFLIQYYNGEERAKGNILERFSAQQFPDLHSELNLSSLELGDSALYFCASSPSSGNTIYFGEGSWLTVV.

CDR3 residues: CASSELRGLGEKLFF. The CDR3 nucleotides are TGTGCCAGCAGTGAGCTCAGGGGATTGGGTGAAAAACTGTTTTTT. The V gene is TRBV6-1, the J gene TRBJ1-4; a weak D match, TRBD1 (6 bases). The CDR3 spans 15 residues. Germline lookup yields CDR1 MNHNS and CDR2 SASEGT. V lost 3 bases to trimming and J lost 7 bases, with 15 bases between them.

This CDR3 is CASSSLDGSGYGYTF. CDR3 nucleotides: TGTGCCAGCAGTTCCCTCGACGGGTCGGGATATGGCTACACCTTC. This sequence joins TRBV6-5 and TRBJ1-2, with unresolved D. Trimming shortened V by 4 bases and J by 5 bases, and 17 bases separated the two germline ends. CDR3 length: 15 residues. Germline V lookup: CDR1 MNHEY, CDR2 SVGAGI.

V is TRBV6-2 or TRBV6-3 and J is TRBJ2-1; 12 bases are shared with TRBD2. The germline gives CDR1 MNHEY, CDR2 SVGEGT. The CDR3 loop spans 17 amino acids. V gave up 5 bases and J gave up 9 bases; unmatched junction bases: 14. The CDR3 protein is CASSTLTLAGGSSEQFF. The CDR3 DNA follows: TGTGCCAGCAGTACACTCACCCTAGCGGGAGGGTCAAGTGAGCAGTTCTTC.

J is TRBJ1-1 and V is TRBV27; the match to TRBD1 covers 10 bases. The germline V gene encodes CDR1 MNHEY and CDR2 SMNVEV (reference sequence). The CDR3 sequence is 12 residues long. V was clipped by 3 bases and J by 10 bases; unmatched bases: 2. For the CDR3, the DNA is TGTGCCAGCAGTTTCGACAGGGGGCCAGCTTTCTTT. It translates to CASSFDRGPAFF.

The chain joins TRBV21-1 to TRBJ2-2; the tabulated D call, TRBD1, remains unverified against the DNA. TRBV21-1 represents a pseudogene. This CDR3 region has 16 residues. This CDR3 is CASSIPGSRNTGELFF. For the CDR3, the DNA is TGTGCCAGCAGCATCCCAGGATCCAGAAACACCGGGGAGCTGTTTTTT.

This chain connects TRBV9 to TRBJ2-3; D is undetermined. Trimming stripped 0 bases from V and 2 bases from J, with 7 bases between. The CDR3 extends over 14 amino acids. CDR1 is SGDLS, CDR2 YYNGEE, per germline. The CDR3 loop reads CASSVAVNTDTQYF. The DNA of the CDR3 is TGTGCCAGCAGCGTAGCGGTCAACACAGATACGCAGTATTTT.

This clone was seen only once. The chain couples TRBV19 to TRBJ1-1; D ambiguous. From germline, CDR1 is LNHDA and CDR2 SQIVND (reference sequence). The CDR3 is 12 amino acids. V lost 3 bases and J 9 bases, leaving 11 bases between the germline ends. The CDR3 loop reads CASSIVAGKAFF. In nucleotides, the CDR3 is TGTGCCAGTAGTATCGTTGCCGGGAAAGCTTTCTTT.

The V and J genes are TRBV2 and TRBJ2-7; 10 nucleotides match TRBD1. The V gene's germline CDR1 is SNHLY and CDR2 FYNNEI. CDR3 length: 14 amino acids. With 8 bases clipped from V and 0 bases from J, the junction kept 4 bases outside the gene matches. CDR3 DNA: TGTGCCAGCTGTAGACAGGGGGCCTCCTACGAGCAGTACTTC. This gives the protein CASCRQGASYEQYF.

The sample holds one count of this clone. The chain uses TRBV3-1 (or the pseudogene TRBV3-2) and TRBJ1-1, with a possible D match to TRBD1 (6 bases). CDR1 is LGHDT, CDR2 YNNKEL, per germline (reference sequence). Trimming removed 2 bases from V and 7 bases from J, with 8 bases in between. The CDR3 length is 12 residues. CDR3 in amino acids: CASSQNRDEAFF. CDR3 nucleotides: TGTGCCAGCAGCCAAAACAGGGATGAAGCTTTCTTT.

This CDR3 is CASSVTLGPGELFF. CDR3 bases: TGTGCCAGCAGCGTCACACTGGGGCCCGGGGAGCTGTTTTTT. This chain joins TRBV5-4 and TRBJ2-2; perhaps TRBD1 as D (5 bases). V was shortened by 4 bases and J by 6 bases, with 13 bases between the two germline ends. Per germline, CDR1 SGHNT and CDR2 YYREEE (reference sequence). The CDR3 is 14 amino acids.

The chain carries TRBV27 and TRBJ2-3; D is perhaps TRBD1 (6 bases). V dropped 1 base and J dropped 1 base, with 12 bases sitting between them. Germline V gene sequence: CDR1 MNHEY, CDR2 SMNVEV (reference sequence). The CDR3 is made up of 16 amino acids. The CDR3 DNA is TGTGCCAGCAGTTTATACCAGGGGAGAGGCACAGATACGCAGTATTTT. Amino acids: CASSLYQGRGTDTQYF.

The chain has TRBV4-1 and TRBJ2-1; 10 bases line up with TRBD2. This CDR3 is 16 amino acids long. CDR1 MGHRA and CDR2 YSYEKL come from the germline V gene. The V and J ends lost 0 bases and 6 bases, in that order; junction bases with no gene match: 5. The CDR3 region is CASSQERLAGVNEQFF. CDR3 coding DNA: TGCGCCAGCAGCCAAGAGCGGCTAGCGGGAGTCAATGAGCAGTTCTTC.

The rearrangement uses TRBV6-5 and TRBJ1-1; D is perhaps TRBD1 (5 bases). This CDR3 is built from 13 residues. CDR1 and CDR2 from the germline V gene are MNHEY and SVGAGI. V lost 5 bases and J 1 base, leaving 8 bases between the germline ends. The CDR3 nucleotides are TGTGCCAGCAGTAGAACAGGGAACACTGAAGCTTTCTTT. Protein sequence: CASSRTGNTEAFF.

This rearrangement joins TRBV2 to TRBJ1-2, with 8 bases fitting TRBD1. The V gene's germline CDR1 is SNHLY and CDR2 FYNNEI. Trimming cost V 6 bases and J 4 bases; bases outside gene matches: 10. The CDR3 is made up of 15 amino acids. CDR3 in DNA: TGTGCCAGCAGGCCAATGACCGGGACAGGCTATGGCTACACCTTC. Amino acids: CASRPMTGTGYGYTF.

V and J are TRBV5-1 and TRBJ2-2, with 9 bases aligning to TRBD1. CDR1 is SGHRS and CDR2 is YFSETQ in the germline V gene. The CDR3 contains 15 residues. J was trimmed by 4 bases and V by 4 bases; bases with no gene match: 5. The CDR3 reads CASSIRDRATGELFF. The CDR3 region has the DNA TGCGCCAGCAGCATCCGGGACAGGGCCACCGGGGAGCTGTTTTTT.

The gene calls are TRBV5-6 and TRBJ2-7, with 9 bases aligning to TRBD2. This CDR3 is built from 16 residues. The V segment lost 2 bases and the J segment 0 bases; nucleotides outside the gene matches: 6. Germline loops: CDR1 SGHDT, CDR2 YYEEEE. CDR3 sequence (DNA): TGTGCCAGCAGCTTAAGTGGTAGCGGGGGCTCCTACGAGCAGTACTTC. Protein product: CASSLSGSGGSYEQYF.

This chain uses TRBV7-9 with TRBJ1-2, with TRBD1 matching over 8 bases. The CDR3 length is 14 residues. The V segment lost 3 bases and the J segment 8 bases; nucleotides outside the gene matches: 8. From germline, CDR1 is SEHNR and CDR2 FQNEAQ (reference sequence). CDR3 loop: CASSFGQGSGGYTF. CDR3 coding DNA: TGTGCCAGCAGCTTCGGACAGGGTTCTGGCGGCTACACCTTC.